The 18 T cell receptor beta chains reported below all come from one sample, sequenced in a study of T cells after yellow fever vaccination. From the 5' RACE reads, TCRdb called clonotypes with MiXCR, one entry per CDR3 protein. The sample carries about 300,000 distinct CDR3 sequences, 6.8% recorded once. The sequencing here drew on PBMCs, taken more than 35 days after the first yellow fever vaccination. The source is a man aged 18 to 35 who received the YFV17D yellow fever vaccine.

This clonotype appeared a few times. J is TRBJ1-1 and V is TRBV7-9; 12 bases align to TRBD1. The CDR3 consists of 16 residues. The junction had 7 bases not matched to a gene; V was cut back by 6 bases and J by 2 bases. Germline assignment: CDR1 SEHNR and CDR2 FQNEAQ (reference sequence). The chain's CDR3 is CASRGTGGRRNTEAFF. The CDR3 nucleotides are TGTGCCAGCAGGGGGACAGGGGGCAGGAGAAACACTGAAGCTTTCTTT.

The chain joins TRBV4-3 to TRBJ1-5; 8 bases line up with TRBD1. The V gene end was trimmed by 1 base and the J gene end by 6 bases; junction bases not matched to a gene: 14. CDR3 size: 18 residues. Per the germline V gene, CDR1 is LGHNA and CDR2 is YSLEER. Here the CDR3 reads CASSQGRDRPSVGQPQHF. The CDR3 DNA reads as TGCGCCAGCAGCCAAGGCCGGGACAGGCCCTCTGTTGGTCAGCCCCAGCATTTT.

Written as DNA, the CDR3 is TGCAGCGTTGATTTGTCAGGGCGAGCGGGGACCTTCTCCGGGGAGCTGTTTTTT. It specifies CSVDLSGRAGTFSGELFF. This chain connects TRBV29-1 to TRBJ2-2, with 7 bases that match TRBD2. The CDR3 covers 18 residues. The J segment lost 6 bases and the V segment lost 3 bases, leaving 19 bases of the junction unmatched. Germline CDR1 reads SQVTM; CDR2 reads ANQGSEA.

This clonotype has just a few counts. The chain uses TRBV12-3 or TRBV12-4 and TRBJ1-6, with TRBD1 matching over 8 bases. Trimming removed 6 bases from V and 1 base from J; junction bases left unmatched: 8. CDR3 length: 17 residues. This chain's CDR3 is CASSKDRVLSYNSPLHF. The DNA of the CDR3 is TGTGCCAGCAGCAAGGACAGGGTGTTGTCCTATAATTCACCCCTCCACTTT.

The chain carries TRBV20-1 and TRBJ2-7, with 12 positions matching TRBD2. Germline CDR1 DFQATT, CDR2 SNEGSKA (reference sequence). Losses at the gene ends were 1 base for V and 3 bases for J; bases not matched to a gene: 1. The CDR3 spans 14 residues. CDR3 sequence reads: CSARGTSGVYEQYF. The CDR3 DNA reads TGCAGTGCTAGAGGGACTAGCGGGGTCTACGAGCAGTACTTC.

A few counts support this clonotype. CDR3 protein: CASSFPGLAGSTDTQYF. The CDR3 DNA sequence: TGCGCCAGCAGCTTTCCGGGACTAGCGGGGTCGACAGATACGCAGTATTTT. This chain uses TRBV5-1 with TRBJ2-3; the match to TRBD2 covers 13 bases. Unmatched junction bases numbered 6, after V lost 2 bases and J lost 3 bases. The V gene's germline CDR1 is SGHRS and CDR2 YFSETQ. This CDR3 has 17 residues.

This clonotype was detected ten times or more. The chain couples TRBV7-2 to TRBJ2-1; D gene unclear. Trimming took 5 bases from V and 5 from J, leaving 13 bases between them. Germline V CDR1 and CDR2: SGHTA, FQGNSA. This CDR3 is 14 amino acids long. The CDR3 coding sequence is TGTGCCAGCAGCGTCTTAGTGTTCGACAATGAGCAGTTCTTC. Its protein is CASSVLVFDNEQFF.

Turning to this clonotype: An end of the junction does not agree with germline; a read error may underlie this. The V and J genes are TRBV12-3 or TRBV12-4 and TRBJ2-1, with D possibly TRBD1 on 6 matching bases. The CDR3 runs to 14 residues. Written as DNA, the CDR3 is TGTGCCAGCAGTTTAGGAGGACAGAACAATGAGCATTTCTTC. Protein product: CASSLGGQNNEHFF.

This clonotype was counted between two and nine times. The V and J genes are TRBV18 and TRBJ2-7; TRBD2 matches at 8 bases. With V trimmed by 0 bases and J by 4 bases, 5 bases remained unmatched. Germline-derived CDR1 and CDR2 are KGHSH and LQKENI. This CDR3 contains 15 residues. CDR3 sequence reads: CASSPPTQRGYEQYF. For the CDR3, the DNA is TGTGCCAGCTCACCACCCACCCAGCGGGGGTACGAGCAGTACTTC. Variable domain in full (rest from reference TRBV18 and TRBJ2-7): NAGVMQNPRHLVRRRGQEARLRCSPMKGHSHVYWYRQLPEEGLKFMVYLQKENIIDESGMPKERFSAEFPKEGPSILRIQQVVRGDSAAYFCASSPPTQRGYEQYFGPGTRLTVT.

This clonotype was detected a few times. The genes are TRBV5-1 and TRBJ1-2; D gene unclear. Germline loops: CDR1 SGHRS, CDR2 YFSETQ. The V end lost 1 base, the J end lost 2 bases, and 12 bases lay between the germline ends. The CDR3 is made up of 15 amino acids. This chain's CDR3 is CASSLQQTANYGYTF. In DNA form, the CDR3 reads TGCGCCAGCAGCTTGCAACAGACCGCCAACTATGGCTACACCTTC.

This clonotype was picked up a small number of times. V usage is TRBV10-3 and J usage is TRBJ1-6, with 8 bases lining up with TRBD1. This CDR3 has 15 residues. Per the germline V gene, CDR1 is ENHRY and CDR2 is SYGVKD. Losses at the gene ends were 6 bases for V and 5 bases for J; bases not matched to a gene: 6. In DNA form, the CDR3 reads TGTGCCATCAGGGAATTGACAGGGGATAATTCACCCCTCCACTTT. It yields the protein CAIRELTGDNSPLHF.

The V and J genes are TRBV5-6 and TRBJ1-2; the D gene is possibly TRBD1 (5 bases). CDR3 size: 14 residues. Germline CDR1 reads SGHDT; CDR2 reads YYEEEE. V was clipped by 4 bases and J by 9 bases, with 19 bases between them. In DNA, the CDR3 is TGTGCCAGCAGCGCGGACCGGCTAGGGGATCGCTACACCTTC. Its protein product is CASSADRLGDRYTF.

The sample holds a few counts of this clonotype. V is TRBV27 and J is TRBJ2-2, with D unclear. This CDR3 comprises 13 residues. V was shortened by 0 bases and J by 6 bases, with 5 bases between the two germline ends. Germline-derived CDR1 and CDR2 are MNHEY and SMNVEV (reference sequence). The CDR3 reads CASSLSGPGELFF. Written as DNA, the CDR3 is TGTGCCAGCAGTTTATCTGGTCCCGGGGAGCTGTTTTTT.

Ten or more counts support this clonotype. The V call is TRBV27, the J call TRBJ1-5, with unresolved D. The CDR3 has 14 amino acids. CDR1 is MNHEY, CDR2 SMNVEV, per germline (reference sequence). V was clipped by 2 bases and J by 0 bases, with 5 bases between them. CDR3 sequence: CASSLADSNQPQHF. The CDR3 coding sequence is TGTGCCAGCAGTTTAGCAGATAGCAATCAGCCCCAGCATTTT.

Here the CDR3 reads CASSAQSQYNEQFF. The CDR3 DNA sequence: TGCGCCAGCAGCGCCCAGTCTCAGTACAATGAGCAGTTCTTC. V gene TRBV5-1 combines with J gene TRBJ2-1, with unresolved D. V was trimmed by 4 bases and J by 4 bases, leaving 12 bases between them. CDR1 is SGHRS and CDR2 is YFSETQ in the germline V gene. The CDR3 runs to 14 residues.

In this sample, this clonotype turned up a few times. CDR3 DNA: TGTGCCAGCGGGGGGGCGGGGGACACAGATACGCAGTATTTT. Translated: CASGGAGDTDTQYF. This chain connects TRBV6-1 to TRBJ2-3; a weak D match, TRBD2 (7 bases). This CDR3 contains 14 residues. With 8 bases removed from V and 2 bases from J, the gap between germline ends came to 14 bases. The germline V gene encodes CDR1 MNHNS and CDR2 SASEGT.

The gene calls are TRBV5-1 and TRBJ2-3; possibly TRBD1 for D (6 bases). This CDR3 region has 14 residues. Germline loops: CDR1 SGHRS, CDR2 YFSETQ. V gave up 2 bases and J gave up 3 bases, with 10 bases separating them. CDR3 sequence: CASSLGQNTDTQYF. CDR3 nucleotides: TGCGCCAGCAGCTTAGGACAGAATACAGATACGCAGTATTTT.

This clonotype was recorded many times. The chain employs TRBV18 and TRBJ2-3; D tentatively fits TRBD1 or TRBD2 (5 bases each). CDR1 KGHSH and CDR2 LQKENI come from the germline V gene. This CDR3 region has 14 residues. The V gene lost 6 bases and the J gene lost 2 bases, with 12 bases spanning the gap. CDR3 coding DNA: TGTGCCAGCTCCCGAGGGACCGACACAGATACGCAGTATTTT. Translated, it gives CASSRGTDTDTQYF.